These 28 T cell receptor beta chains share one sample of origin, sequenced in a study of T cells in women clearing cervical HPV infection. The method was immunoSEQ multiplex PCR; TCRdb's version includes in-frame clones alone and lacks a portion of them. The sample includes around 28,000 clones. Sequencing was performed on blood buffy coat. The receptors were gathered from a woman aged 18 to 75 with a cervical HPV16 infection that either progressed to CIN3+ or cleared (not recorded which).

Note on this clone: Read coverage stops 3 residues before the CDR3 terminus; the germline J gene supplies the remainder. V usage is TRBV6-2 or TRBV6-3 and J usage is TRBJ2-5, with 8 positions matching TRBD1. The CDR3 contains 12 residues. Germline V gene data show CDR1 as MNHEY and CDR2 as SVGEGT. The ends lost 5 bases at V and 5 bases at J; junction bases unmatched: 1. The sequenced CDR3 bases are TGTGCCAGCAGTAGGGACAGGGAGACC. Its protein product is CASSRDRET. The whole CDR3 is CASSRDRETQYF.

The covered CDR3 bases are TGCAGCGTTGAAGGAAGGATCGGGTCTTTCCCGTCAGATACG. Residues: CSVEGRIGSFPSDT. The complete CDR3 reads CSVEGRIGSFPSDTQYF. The chain links TRBV29-1 to TRBJ2-3; the D is unclear. The read ends 3 residues before the CDR3 terminus; that terminus is restored from the germline J gene. This CDR3 region has 17 residues. V lost 1 base to trimming and J lost 4 bases, with 21 bases between them. CDR1 is SQVTM, CDR2 ANQGSEA, per germline.

A remark on this clone: The CDR3 is cut off 3 residues early in the read; its end comes from the germline J gene. The chain couples TRBV29-1 to TRBJ2-1; 11 nucleotides line up with TRBD1. The CDR3 loop spans 14 amino acids. CDR1 and CDR2 (germline): SQVTM, ANQGSEA. The trim removed 6 bases at V and 5 bases at J, leaving 6 bases unmatched. The covered CDR3 bases are TGCAGCGTCGAGGGGACAGGGGGGAACAATGAG. Its translation: CSVEGTGGNNE. The CDR3 reads in full as CSVEGTGGNNEQFF.

Notes on this clone: The read gets to within 3 residues of the CDR3 end, and the germline J gene fills in the rest. The chain carries TRBV20-1 and TRBJ2-5; 12 nucleotides align to TRBD2. The CDR3 is 17 amino acids. Germline V gene sequence: CDR1 DFQATT, CDR2 SNEGSKA (reference sequence). After removal of 8 bases from V and 1 base from J, the junction contained 14 bases not matched to a gene. Here the CDR3 reads CSIPTSGSTRSQETQYF. Incomplete CDR3 DNA: TGCAGTATACCGACTAGCGGGAGTACCAGATCCCAAGAGACC.

As to this clone: The read ends 3 residues early relative to the CDR3; the germline J gene fills the gap. The gene calls are TRBV19 and TRBJ2-2; 11 bases line up with TRBD2. Per the germline V gene, CDR1 is LNHDA and CDR2 is SQIVND (reference sequence). The CDR3 totals 17 residues. Unmatched junction bases numbered 8, after V lost 3 bases and J lost 5 bases. CDR3 sequence reads: CASSITSGSVGTGELFF. Incomplete CDR3 DNA: TGTGCCAGTAGTATCACTAGCGGGAGCGTCGGAACCGGGGAG.

A note on this clone: The sequence runs out 3 residues before the end of the CDR3; the remainder is reconstructed from the germline J gene. The V gene is TRBV6-2 or TRBV6-3, the J gene TRBJ2-6; the D gene is possibly TRBD1 (6 bases). Germline CDR1 is MNHEY and CDR2 is SVGEGT. Trimming cost V 2 bases and J 2 bases, with 13 bases left between them. The CDR3 spans 17 residues. The sequenced CDR3 bases are TGTGCCAGCAGTTACCTTACAGGGTCCCCTGGGGCCAACGTC. Protein sequence: CASSYLTGSPGANV. The whole CDR3 reads CASSYLTGSPGANVLTF.

Concerning this clone itself: The CDR3 end lies 3 residues beyond the end of the read and is filled in from the germline J gene. The chain uses TRBV5-5 and TRBJ2-4, with TRBD2 matching 8 bases. The germline gives CDR1 SGHKS, CDR2 YYEKEE (reference sequence). The CDR3 has 15 amino acids. The chain's CDR3 is CASSPGGTRAQPQYF. CDR3 bases read: TGTGCCAGCAGCCCGGGAGGGACTAGAGCTCAGCCT.

On this clone itself: Read data end 3 residues before the CDR3 end; the end is taken from the germline J gene. The V gene is TRBV4-1, the J gene TRBJ1-2; no firm D call. Germline CDR1 is MGHRA and CDR2 is YSYEKL. The V end was cut by 0 bases, the J end by 6 bases, with 11 bases between. This CDR3 is 14 amino acids long. CDR3 loop: CASSQDTTADGYTF. The CDR3 bases that were read are TGCGCCAGCAGCCAAGATACAACAGCTGATGGC.

Note on this clone: With the read ending 3 residues before the CDR3 end, the germline J gene is used to fill in that end. J is TRBJ2-5 and V is TRBV9, with a tentative D call TRBD2 (7 bases). In germline, CDR1 is SGDLS, CDR2 YYNGEE. The V and J ends lost 0 bases and 1 base respectively, with 16 bases between them. This CDR3 is 17 amino acids long. The CDR3 reads CASSVAWGGPIQETQYF. CDR3 DNA, as far as it was read: TGTGCCAGCAGCGTAGCGTGGGGGGGGCCCATCCAAGAGACC. Based on the CDR3 plus reference TRBV9 and TRBJ2-5, the full variable domain is DSGVTQTPKHLITATGQRVTLRCSPRSGDLSVYWYQQSLDQGLQFLIQYYNGEERAKGNILERFSAQQFPDLHSELNLSSLELGDSALYFCASSVAWGGPIQETQYFGPGTRLLVL.

On this clone itself: Sequencing ends 3 residues short of the CDR3 end; the germline J gene provides the rest. This chain uses TRBV20-1 with TRBJ2-3; D unresolved. The CDR3 is 10 amino acids. Germline CDR1 reads DFQATT; CDR2 reads SNEGSKA (reference sequence). CDR3 sequence reads: CSANSGPQYF. CDR3 DNA, as far as it was read: TGCAGTGCTAACAGTGGCCCG.

In the case of this clone: The read is 3 residues too short to cover the CDR3 end, so that end is filled in from the germline J gene. The V gene is TRBV7-9, the J gene TRBJ2-3; 7 nucleotides agree with TRBD1. CDR3 length equals 14 residues. CDR1 and CDR2 (germline): SEHNR, FQNEAQ (reference sequence). The ends lost 5 bases at V and 2 bases at J; junction bases unmatched: 4. CDR3 amino acids: CASSRQGDTDTQYF. The CDR3 DNA, read in part, is TGTGCCAGCAGCCGACAGGGAGACACAGATACG.

Regarding this clone: Coverage ceases 3 residues before the CDR3 finishes, and the germline J gene fills in the end. The chain links TRBV7-7 to TRBJ2-1; 7 bases are a match to TRBD1. This CDR3 spans 14 amino acids. CDR1 SSHAT and CDR2 FNYEAQ come from the germline V gene (reference sequence). The V segment lost 5 bases and the J segment 9 bases; nucleotides outside the gene matches: 10. The DNA read from the CDR3 is TGTGCCAGCAGCATCCGACAGGGTTCCGGTGAG. It specifies CASSIRQGSGE. The whole CDR3 is CASSIRQGSGEQFF.

Details on this clone: Coverage ceases 3 residues before the CDR3 finishes, and the germline J gene fills in the end. This chain uses TRBV7-9 with TRBJ1-4; TRBD1 aligns across 7 bases. Per germline, CDR1 SEHNR and CDR2 FQNEAQ (reference sequence). The CDR3 loop spans 14 amino acids. V dropped 4 bases and J dropped 7; count of bases not matched to a gene: 6. Incomplete CDR3 DNA: TGTGCCAGCAGCTACGGACAGGCGGGTGAAAAA. This sequence encodes CASSYGQAGEK. In full, the CDR3 is CASSYGQAGEKLFF.

Comment on this clone: The CDR3 end lies 3 residues beyond the end of the read and is filled in from the germline J gene. This chain connects TRBV5-4 to TRBJ2-5; possibly TRBD1 for D (6 bases). Trimming removed 4 bases at V and 2 bases at J, with 15 bases between. Germline values: CDR1 SGHNT, CDR2 YYREEE (reference sequence). The length of the CDR3 is 15 residues. The CDR3 reads CASSPRGNSQETQYF. The CDR3 DNA, read in part, is TGTGCCAGCAGCCCTAGGGGGAACTCACAAGAGACC.

With respect to this clone: The read halts 3 residues ahead of the CDR3 end, with the missing end drawn from the germline J gene. This chain connects TRBV20-1 to TRBJ1-4; TRBD1 matches 9 bases. Germline V gene sequence: CDR1 DFQATT, CDR2 SNEGSKA (reference sequence). V was pared by 5 bases and J by 8 bases, with 3 bases of the junction left unmatched. The CDR3 has 12 residues. This CDR3 reads CSAGQGREKLFF. The sequenced CDR3 bases are TGCAGTGCTGGACAGGGGCGCGAAAAA.

Comments on this clone: The read stops 3 residues short of the end of the CDR3; the missing end is completed from the germline J gene. The chain recombines TRBV7-6 with TRBJ1-2; weak D call: TRBD1 (5 bases). Per the germline V gene, CDR1 is SGHVS and CDR2 is FNYEAQ. With 9 bases removed from V and 7 bases from J, the gap between germline ends came to 12 bases. The CDR3 has 11 amino acids. The CDR3 sequence: CASGTFGGYTF. The CDR3 DNA, read in part, is TGTGCCAGTGGGACTTTCGGTGGC. The full variable domain, its missing parts supplied by reference TRBV7-6 and TRBJ1-2, is GAGVSQSPRYKVTKRGQDVALRCDPISGHVSLYWYRQALGQGPEFLTYFNYEAQQDKSGLPNDRFSAERPEGSISTLTIQRTEQRDSAMYRCASGTFGGYTFGSGTRLTVV.

Concerning this clone itself: The CDR3 is cut off 3 residues early in the read; its end comes from the germline J gene. The V and J genes are TRBV5-1 and TRBJ2-1, with D possibly TRBD2 on 5 matching bases. CDR3 size: 14 residues. Trimming took 0 bases from V and 5 from J, leaving 9 bases between them. Germline V gives CDR1 SGHRS, CDR2 YFSETQ. The CDR3 protein is CASSLAGRNNEQFF. The sequenced part of the CDR3 DNA is TGCGCCAGCAGCTTGGCGGGGAGAAACAATGAG.

Concerning this clone: The DNA ends 3 residues before the CDR3 does, and the rest of the CDR3 is filled in from the germline J gene. V usage is TRBV5-1 and J usage is TRBJ1-2; a weak D match, TRBD1 (5 bases). Germline loops: CDR1 SGHRS, CDR2 YFSETQ. This CDR3 has 13 residues. CDR3 loop: CASSLGAGRGYTF. Partial CDR3 DNA: TGCGCCAGCAGCTTGGGGGCAGGGAGAGGC.

A remark on this clone: The read terminates 3 residues before the CDR3 end, so the remaining end is supplied by the germline J gene. The chain uses TRBV7-9 and TRBJ1-2, with D perhaps TRBD1 (5 bases). V lost 5 bases and J 3 bases, leaving 16 bases between the germline ends. The CDR3 is 15 amino acids. CDR1 SEHNR and CDR2 FQNEAQ come from the germline V gene (reference sequence). The sequenced CDR3 bases are TGTGCCAGCAGCCAAGGCGGGGCCACTCACTATGGC. Residues: CASSQGGATHYG. From start to end, the CDR3 is CASSQGGATHYGYTF.

As regards this clone: The read gets to within 3 residues of the CDR3 end, and the germline J gene fills in the rest. The gene calls are TRBV30 and TRBJ1-5, with 10 bases matching TRBD1. The V segment lost 2 bases and the J segment 3 bases; nucleotides outside the gene matches: 7. CDR1 is GTSNPN and CDR2 is SVGIG in the germline V gene (reference sequence). The CDR3 totals 16 residues. The sequenced CDR3 bases are TGTGCCTGGAGTTTCGGGACAGGGGTTCTCAATCAGCCC. The encoded protein is CAWSFGTGVLNQP. The whole CDR3 reads CAWSFGTGVLNQPQHF. The full variable domain, rest sourced from reference TRBV30 and TRBJ1-5, is SQTIHQWPATLVQPVGSPLSLECTVEGTSNPNLYWYRQAAGRGLQLLFYSVGIGQISSEVPQNLSASRPQDRQFILSSKKLLLSDSGFYLCAWSFGTGVLNQPQHFGDGTRLSIL.

As to this clone: Read data end 3 residues before the CDR3 end; the end is taken from the germline J gene. The V gene is TRBV6-2 or TRBV6-3, the J gene TRBJ1-4; no clear D gene. The CDR3 is 14 residues long. Germline assignment: CDR1 MNHEY and CDR2 SVGEGT. V lost 6 bases, J lost 7 bases, and 15 bases lay in between. CDR3 sequence: CASSKTTMSEKLFF. CDR3 bases read: TGTGCCAGCAGCAAGACTACCATGAGTGAAAAA.

As for this clone: The read finishes 3 residues shy of the CDR3 end, and the germline J gene is used to complete it. The V call is TRBV30, the J call TRBJ1-2; a possible D gene is TRBD1 (5 bases). The CDR3 covers 14 residues. Germline V CDR1 and CDR2: GTSNPN, SVGIG (reference sequence). The part of the CDR3 DNA that was read is TGTGCCTGGAGTCAGGGACTTTCAGCTTCGGGC. The encoded protein is CAWSQGLSASG. The whole CDR3 reads CAWSQGLSASGYTF. The complete variable domain, with remaining parts taken from reference TRBV30 and TRBJ1-2, reads SQTIHQWPATLVQPVGSPLSLECTVEGTSNPNLYWYRQAAGRGLQLLFYSVGIGQISSEVPQNLSASRPQDRQFILSSKKLLLSDSGFYLCAWSQGLSASGYTFGSGTRLTVV.

As concerns this clone: The read gets to within 3 residues of the CDR3 end, and the germline J gene fills in the rest. This chain connects TRBV19 to TRBJ2-1; 7 bases map to TRBD2. There are 16 residues in the CDR3. Germline V lookup: CDR1 LNHDA, CDR2 SQIVND (reference sequence). Losses at the gene ends were 5 bases for V and 6 bases for J; bases not matched to a gene: 13. The CDR3: CASSAIGEGTGNEQFF. The part of the CDR3 DNA that was read is TGTGCCAGTAGTGCCATTGGGGAGGGTACAGGCAATGAG. Full variable domain (outside the CDR3, taken from reference TRBV19 and TRBJ2-1): DGGITQSPKYLFRKEGQNVTLSCEQNLNHDAMYWYRQDPGQGLRLIYYSQIVNDFQKGDIAEGYSVSREKKESFPLTVTSAQKNPTAFYLCASSAIGEGTGNEQFFGPGTRLTVL.

Notes on this clone: The CDR3 end is not reached by the read, which stops 3 residues before it; the germline J gene fills it in. The J gene is TRBJ1-2, the V gene TRBV6-1; 7 bases agree with TRBD1. The V gene's germline CDR1 is MNHNS and CDR2 SASEGT. V was clipped by 3 bases and J by 4 bases; unmatched bases: 5. The CDR3 spans 14 residues. The CDR3 region is CASSDRGKGYGYTF. Incomplete CDR3 DNA: TGTGCCAGCAGTGACAGGGGGAAGGGCTATGGC.

Note on this clone: The CDR3 end falls 3 residues outside the read, so it is completed with the germline J gene. The V call is TRBV7-9, the J call TRBJ2-3; D ambiguous. This CDR3 spans 15 amino acids. Trimming cost V 1 base and J 2 bases, with 10 bases left between them. In germline, CDR1 is SEHNR, CDR2 FQNEAQ (reference sequence). CDR3 sequence: CASSLVFPSTDTQYF. The part of the CDR3 DNA that was read is TGTGCCAGCAGCTTAGTCTTCCCCTCCACAGATACG. The full variable domain, rest sourced from reference TRBV7-9 and TRBJ2-3, is DTGVSQNPRHKITKRGQNVTFRCDPISEHNRLYWYRQTLGQGPEFLTYFQNEAQLEKSRLLSDRFSAERPKGSFSTLEIQRTEQGDSAMYLCASSLVFPSTDTQYFGPGTRLTVL.

On this clone itself: Coverage ceases 3 residues before the CDR3 finishes, and the germline J gene fills in the end. The chain combines TRBV11-2 with TRBJ1-1; D is possibly TRBD1 (6 bases). The V gene's germline CDR1 is SGHAT and CDR2 FQNNGV. V was clipped by 5 bases and J by 0 bases, with 13 bases between them. CDR3 length: 15 amino acids. CDR3 bases read: TGTGCCAGCAGCGACCAGGGGACCATGAACACTGAA. Its protein is CASSDQGTMNTE. The whole CDR3 reads CASSDQGTMNTEAFF.

About this clone itself: The sequence runs out 3 residues before the end of the CDR3; the remainder is reconstructed from the germline J gene. V gene TRBV7-3 combines with J gene TRBJ2-3, with 8 positions matching TRBD1. The ends lost 3 bases at V and 5 bases at J; junction bases unmatched: 7. CDR1 and CDR2 (germline): SGHTA, FQGTGA. The CDR3 is made up of 15 amino acids. Incomplete CDR3 DNA: TGTGCCAGCAGCTTTCGGCAGGGGGCAATAGATACG. Residues: CASSFRQGAIDT. In full, the CDR3 is CASSFRQGAIDTQYF.

Details on this clone: The missing CDR3 end, 3 residues past where the read stops, is filled in from the germline J gene. The V gene is TRBV5-1, the J gene TRBJ2-1; TRBD2 matches at 10 bases. The CDR3 loop spans 15 amino acids. With 4 bases clipped from V and 5 bases from J, the junction kept 6 bases outside the gene matches. In germline, CDR1 is SGHRS, CDR2 YFSETQ. CDR3: CASSGLAGANNEQFF. The sequenced part of the CDR3 DNA is TGCGCCAGCAGCGGGCTAGCGGGAGCCAACAATGAG.